This TCR beta chain was documented in a study of blood T cell repertoires in COVID-19. Germline CDR1 and CDR2: SNHLY and FYNNEI. Trimming removed 6 bases from V and 1 base from J, with 13 bases in between. The CDR3 consists of 15 residues. TCRdb keeps only in-frame clones here, not all; method: immunoSEQ multiplex PCR. The sample includes about 160,000 clones, about 80% of them seen just once. The sequenced sample consisted of PBMCs or T cells enriched from blood (not recorded which). This chain uses TRBV2 with TRBJ2-1; tentative D call: TRBD1 (6 bases). The TCR originated in a woman aged 60-75 years who had recovered from COVID-19. This CDR3 reads CASRDRPQSYNEQFF. The CDR3 nucleotides are TGTGCCAGCAGGGACAGACCCCAGTCCTACAATGAGCAGTTCTTC.